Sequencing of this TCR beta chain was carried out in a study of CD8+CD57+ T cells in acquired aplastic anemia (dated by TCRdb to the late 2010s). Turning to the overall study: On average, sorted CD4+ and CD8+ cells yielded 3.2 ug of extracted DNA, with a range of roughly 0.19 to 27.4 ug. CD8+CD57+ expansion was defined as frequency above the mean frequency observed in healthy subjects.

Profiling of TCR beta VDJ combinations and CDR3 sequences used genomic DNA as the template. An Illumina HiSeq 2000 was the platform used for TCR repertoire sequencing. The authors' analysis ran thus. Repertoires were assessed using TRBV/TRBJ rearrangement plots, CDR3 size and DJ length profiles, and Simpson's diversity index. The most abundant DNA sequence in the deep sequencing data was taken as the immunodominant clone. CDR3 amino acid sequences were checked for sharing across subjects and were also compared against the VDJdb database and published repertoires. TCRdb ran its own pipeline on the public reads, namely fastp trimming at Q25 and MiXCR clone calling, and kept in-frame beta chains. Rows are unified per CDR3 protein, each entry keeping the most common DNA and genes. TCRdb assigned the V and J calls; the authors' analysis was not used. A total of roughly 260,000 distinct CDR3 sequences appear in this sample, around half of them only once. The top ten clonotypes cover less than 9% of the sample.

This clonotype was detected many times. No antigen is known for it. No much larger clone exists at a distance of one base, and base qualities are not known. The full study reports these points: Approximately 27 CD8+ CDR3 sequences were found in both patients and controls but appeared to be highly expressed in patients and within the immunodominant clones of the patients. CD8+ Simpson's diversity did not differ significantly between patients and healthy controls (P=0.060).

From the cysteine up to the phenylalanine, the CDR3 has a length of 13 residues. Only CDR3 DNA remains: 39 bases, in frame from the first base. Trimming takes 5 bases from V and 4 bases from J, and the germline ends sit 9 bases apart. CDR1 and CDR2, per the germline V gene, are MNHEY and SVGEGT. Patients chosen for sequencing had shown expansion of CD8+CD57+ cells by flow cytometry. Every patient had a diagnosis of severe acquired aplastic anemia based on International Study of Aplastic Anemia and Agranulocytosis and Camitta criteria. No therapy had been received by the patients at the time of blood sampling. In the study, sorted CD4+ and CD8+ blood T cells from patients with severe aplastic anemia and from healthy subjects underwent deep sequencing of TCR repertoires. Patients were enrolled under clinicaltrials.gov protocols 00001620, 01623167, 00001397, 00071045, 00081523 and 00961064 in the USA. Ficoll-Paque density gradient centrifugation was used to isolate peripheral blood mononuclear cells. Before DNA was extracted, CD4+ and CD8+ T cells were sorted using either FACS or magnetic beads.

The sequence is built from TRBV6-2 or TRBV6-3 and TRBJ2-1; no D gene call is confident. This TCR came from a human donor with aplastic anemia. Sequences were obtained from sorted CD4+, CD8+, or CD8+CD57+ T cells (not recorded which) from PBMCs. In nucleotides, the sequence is TGTGCCAGCAGTGCGACTGGTTACAATGAGCAGTTCTTC. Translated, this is CASSATGYNEQFF.